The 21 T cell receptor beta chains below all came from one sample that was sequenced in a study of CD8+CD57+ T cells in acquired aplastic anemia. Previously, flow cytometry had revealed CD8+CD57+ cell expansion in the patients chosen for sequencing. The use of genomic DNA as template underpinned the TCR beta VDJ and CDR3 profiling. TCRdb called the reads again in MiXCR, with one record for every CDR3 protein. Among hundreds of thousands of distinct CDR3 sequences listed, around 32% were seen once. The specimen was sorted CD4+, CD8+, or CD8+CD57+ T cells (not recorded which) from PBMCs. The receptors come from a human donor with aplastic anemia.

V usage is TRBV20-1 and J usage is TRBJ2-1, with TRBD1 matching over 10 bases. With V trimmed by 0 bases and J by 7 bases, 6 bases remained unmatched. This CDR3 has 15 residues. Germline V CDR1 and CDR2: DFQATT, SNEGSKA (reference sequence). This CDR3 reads CSARDDWTGGNEQFF. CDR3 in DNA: TGCAGTGCTAGAGATGATTGGACAGGGGGTAATGAGCAGTTCTTC.

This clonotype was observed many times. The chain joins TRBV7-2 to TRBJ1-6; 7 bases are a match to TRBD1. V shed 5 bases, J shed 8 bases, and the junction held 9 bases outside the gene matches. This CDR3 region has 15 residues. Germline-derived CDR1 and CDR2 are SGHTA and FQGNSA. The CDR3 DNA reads TGTGCCAGCAGCCCGAACGACAGGGCTTATTCACCCCTCCACTTT. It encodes CASSPNDRAYSPLHF.

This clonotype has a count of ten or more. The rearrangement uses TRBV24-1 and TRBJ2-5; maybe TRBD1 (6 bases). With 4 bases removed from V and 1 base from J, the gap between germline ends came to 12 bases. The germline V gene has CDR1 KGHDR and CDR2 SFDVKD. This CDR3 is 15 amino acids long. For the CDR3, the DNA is TGTGCCACCAGTGACCCGACAGGCTTCCAAGAGACCCAGTACTTC. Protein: CATSDPTGFQETQYF.

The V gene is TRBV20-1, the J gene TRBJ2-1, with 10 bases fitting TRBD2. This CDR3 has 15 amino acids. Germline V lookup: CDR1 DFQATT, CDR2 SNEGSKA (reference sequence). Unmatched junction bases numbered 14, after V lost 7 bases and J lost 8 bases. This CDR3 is CSVTQLAGYIDEQFF. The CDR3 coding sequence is TGCAGTGTTACACAACTAGCGGGGTATATAGATGAGCAGTTCTTC.

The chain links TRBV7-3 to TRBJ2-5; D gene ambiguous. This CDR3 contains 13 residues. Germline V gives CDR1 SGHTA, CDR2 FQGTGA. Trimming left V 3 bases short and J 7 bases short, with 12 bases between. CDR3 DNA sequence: TGTGCCAGCAGCTTTGGTGGAATCGGGACCCAGTACTTC. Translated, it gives CASSFGGIGTQYF.

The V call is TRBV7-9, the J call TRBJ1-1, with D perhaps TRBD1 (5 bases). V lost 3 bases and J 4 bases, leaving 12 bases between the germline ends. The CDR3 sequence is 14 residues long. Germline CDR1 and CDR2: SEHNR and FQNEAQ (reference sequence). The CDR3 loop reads CASSLVGGVTEAFF. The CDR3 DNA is TGTGCCAGCAGCTTGGTGGGGGGGGTCACTGAAGCTTTCTTT.

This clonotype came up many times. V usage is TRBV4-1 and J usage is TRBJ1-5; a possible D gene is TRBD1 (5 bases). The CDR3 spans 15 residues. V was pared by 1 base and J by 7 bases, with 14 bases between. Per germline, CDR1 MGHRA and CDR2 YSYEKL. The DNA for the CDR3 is TGCGCCAGCAGCCAAGTGGGGGGTATCGAGCAGCCCCAGCATTTT. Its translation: CASSQVGGIEQPQHF.

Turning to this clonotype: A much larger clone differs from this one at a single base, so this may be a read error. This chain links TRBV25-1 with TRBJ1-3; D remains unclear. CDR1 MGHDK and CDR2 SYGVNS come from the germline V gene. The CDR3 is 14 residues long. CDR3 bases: TGTGCCAGCAGCGTAGAGTCGGGTTTAGACACCATATGTTTT. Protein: CASSVESGLDTICF. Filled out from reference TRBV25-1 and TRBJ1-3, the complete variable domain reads EADIYQTPRYLVIGTGKKITLECSQTMGHDKMYWYQQDPGMELHLIHYSYGVNSTEKGDLSSESTVSRIRTEHFPLTLESARPSHTSQYLCASSVESGLDTICFGEGSWLTVV.

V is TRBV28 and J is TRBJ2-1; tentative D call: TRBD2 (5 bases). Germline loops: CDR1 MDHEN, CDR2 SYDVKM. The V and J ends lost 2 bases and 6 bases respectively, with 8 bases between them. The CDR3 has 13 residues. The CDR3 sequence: CASSLIGGNEQFF. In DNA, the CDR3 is TGTGCCAGCAGTTTAATCGGAGGCAATGAGCAGTTCTTC.

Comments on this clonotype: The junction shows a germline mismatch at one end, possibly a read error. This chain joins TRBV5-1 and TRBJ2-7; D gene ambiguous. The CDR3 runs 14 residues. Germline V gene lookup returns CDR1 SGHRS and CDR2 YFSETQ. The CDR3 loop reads CAGSLAGSSYEQYF. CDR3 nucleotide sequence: TGCGCCGGCAGCTTGGCTGGGTCCTCCTACGAGCAGTACTTC.

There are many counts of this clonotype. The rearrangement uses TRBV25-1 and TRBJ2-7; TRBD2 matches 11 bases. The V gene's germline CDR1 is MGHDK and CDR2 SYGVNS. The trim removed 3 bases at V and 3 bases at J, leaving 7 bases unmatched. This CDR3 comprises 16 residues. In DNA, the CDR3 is TGTGCCAGCAGTGATCCCACTAGCGGGAGTCTCTACGAGCAGTACTTC. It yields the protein CASSDPTSGSLYEQYF.

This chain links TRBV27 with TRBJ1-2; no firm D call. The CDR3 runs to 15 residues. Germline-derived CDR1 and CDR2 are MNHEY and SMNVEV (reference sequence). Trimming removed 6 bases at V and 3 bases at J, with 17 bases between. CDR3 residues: CASRGLWIGDYGYTF. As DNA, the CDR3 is TGTGCCAGCAGGGGATTATGGATCGGCGACTATGGCTACACCTTC.

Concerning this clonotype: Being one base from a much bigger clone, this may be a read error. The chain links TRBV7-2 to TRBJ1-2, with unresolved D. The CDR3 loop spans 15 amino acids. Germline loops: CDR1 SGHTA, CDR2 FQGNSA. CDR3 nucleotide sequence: TGTGCCAGCAGGTACGGGGATAGAGAAGCATATGGCCACACCTTC. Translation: CASRYGDREAYGHTF.

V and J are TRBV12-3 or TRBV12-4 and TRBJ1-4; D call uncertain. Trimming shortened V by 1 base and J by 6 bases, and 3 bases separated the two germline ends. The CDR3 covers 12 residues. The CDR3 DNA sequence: TGTGCCAGCAGTTTAGTGGATGAAAAACTGTTTTTT. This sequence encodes CASSLVDEKLFF.

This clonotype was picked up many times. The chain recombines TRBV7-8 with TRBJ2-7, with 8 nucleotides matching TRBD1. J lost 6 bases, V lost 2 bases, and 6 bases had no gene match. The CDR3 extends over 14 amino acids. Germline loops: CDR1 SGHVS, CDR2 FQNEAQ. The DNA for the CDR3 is TGTGCCAGCAGCTTACCGGACAGGGAGCCCGAGCAGTACTTC. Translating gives CASSLPDREPEQYF.

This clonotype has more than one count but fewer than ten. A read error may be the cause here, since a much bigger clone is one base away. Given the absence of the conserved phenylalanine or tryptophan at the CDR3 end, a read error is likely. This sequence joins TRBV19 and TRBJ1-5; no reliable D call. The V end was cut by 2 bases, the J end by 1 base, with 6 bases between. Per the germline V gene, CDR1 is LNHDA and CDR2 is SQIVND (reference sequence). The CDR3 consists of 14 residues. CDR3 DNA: TGTGCCAGTAGTATACGGGGAAGCAATCAGCCCCAGCATCTT. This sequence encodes CASSIRGSNQPQHL.

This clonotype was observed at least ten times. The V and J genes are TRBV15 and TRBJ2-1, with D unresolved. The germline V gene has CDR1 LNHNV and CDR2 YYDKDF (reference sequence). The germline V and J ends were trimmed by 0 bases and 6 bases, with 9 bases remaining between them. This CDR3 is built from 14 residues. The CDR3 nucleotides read TGTGCCACCAGCAGAGAGGTGGTAAGCAATGAGCAGTTCTTC. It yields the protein CATSREVVSNEQFF.

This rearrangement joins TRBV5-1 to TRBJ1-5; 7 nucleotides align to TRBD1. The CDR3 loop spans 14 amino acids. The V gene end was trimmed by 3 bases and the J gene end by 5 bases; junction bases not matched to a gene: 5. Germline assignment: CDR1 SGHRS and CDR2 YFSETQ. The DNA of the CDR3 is TGCGCCAGCAGCTCCGGACAGGAAGATCAGCCCCAGCATTTT. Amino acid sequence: CASSSGQEDQPQHF.

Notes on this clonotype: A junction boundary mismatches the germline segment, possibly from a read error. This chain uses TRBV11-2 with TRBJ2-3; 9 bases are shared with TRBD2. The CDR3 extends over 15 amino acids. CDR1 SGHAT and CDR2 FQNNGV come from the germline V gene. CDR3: CASSPSGTSRDTQYF. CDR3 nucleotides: TGTGCCAGCAGCCCCTCCGGGACTAGCAGAGATACGCAGTATTTT.

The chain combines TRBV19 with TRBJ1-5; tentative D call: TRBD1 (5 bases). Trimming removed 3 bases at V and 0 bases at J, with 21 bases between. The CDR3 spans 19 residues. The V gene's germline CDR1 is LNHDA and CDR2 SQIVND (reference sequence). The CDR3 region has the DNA TGTGCCAGTAGTATCCTCCCCAGACGGACAAACTATAGCAATCAGCCCCAGCATTTT. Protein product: CASSILPRRTNYSNQPQHF.

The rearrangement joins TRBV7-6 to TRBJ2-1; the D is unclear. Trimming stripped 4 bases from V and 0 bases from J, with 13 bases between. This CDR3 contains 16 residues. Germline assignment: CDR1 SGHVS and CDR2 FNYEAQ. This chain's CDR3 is CASSSPGRSSYNEQFF. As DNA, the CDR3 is TGTGCCAGCAGCTCCCCAGGCAGAAGCTCCTACAATGAGCAGTTCTTC.